Shown below are 25 T cell receptor beta chains from a single sample sequenced in a study of T cell repertoires in cytomegalovirus infection. No cognate antigen is known for these TCRs. A single record per CDR3 protein comes from TCRdb applying MiXCR to the reads. The sample consists of about 900,000 distinct CDR3 sequences, approximately 31% of them appearing once. The sequencing here drew on cultured CD8+ T cells from PBMCs, taken from culture after CMV antigen stimulation. These receptors came from a human donor in good health (CMV status not recorded). Some clones in this sample may be carry-over from other donors' samples.

The table lists this clonotype with a few counts. The chain carries TRBV27 and TRBJ1-5; 9 bases match TRBD1. Germline CDR1 is MNHEY and CDR2 is SMNVEV (reference sequence). V shed 0 bases and J 6 bases; nucleotides not matched to a gene: 3. The CDR3 length is 15 residues. CDR3 in amino acids: CASSLSGQGGQPQHF. The DNA of the CDR3 is TGTGCCAGCAGTTTATCGGGACAGGGCGGTCAGCCCCAGCATTTT.

The table lists this clonotype with a few counts. The gene calls are TRBV7-6 and TRBJ2-5; D is unclear. The CDR3 covers 12 residues. From germline, CDR1 is SGHVS and CDR2 FNYEAQ. Trimming cost V 5 bases and J 5 bases, with 9 bases left between them. Written as DNA, the CDR3 is TGTGCCAGCAGCGGGTTCGGGGAGACCCAGTACTTC. This sequence encodes CASSGFGETQYF.

The rearrangement joins TRBV5-4 to TRBJ2-7, with TRBD1 identical over 8 bases. Germline trimming cut 5 bases from V and 2 bases from J; bases unmatched to any gene: 6. This CDR3 has 14 amino acids. Germline CDR1 SGHNT, CDR2 YYREEE (reference sequence). CDR3 bases: TGTGCCAGCAGAGGGACAGGCGCCCCCTACGAGCAGTACTTC. It is translated as CASRGTGAPYEQYF. The full variable domain, in which reference TRBV5-4 and TRBJ2-7 provide the parts outside the CDR3, is ETGVTQSPTHLIKTRGQQVTLRCSSQSGHNTVSWYQQALGQGPQFIFQYYREEENGRGNFPPRFSGLQFPNYSSELNVNALELDDSALYLCASRGTGAPYEQYFGPGTRLTVT.

This clonotype was observed a few times. The V and J genes are TRBV7-9 and TRBJ2-6; D uncertain. The CDR3 has 16 residues. The germline V gene has CDR1 SEHNR and CDR2 FQNEAQ (reference sequence). V gave up 5 bases and J gave up 0 bases, with 11 bases separating them. CDR3 in amino acids: CASSHRVGSGANVLTF. In nucleotides, the CDR3 is TGTGCCAGCAGCCACCGAGTTGGCTCTGGGGCCAACGTCCTGACTTTC.

This clonotype was seen a handful of times. The gene calls are TRBV6-2 or TRBV6-3 and TRBJ2-2, with TRBD1 matching over 10 bases. The CDR3 totals 20 residues. Germline assignment: CDR1 MNHEY and CDR2 SVGEGT. After removal of 4 bases from V and 2 bases from J, the junction contained 16 bases not matched to a gene. CDR3 region: CASSSPLPFGTGANTGELFF. The CDR3 DNA reads as TGTGCCAGCAGTTCCCCGCTCCCATTCGGGACAGGGGCCAACACCGGGGAGCTGTTTTTT.

The rearrangement uses TRBV19 and TRBJ1-1; D gene unclear. Trimming removed 0 bases from V and 9 bases from J, with 14 bases in between. The CDR3 runs 14 residues. From germline, CDR1 is LNHDA and CDR2 SQIVND (reference sequence). The CDR3 DNA reads as TGTGCCAGTAGTATAGAACTCACAAAGAGTCAAGCTTTCTTT. It specifies CASSIELTKSQAFF.

Only a few counts were recorded for this clonotype. The chain combines TRBV4-1 with TRBJ1-5; no firm D call. Between the trimmed V and J ends, which lost 0 bases and 4 bases, there was a span of 4 bases. There are 13 residues in the CDR3. Germline loops: CDR1 MGHRA, CDR2 YSYEKL. The CDR3 DNA reads TGCGCCAGCAGCCAAGAACTGAATCAGCCCCAGCATTTT. Translated: CASSQELNQPQHF.

The V call is TRBV9, the J call TRBJ2-1; tentatively, D is TRBD1 (6 bases). Germline V CDR1 and CDR2: SGDLS, YYNGEE. V lost 0 bases and J lost 1, with 8 bases in between. This CDR3 is 15 amino acids long. The CDR3 region has the DNA TGTGCCAGCAGCGTAGGGACAGCTTCCTACAATGAGCAGTTCTTC. Translated, it gives CASSVGTASYNEQFF.

The rearrangement uses TRBV27 and TRBJ1-1; D might be TRBD1 (6 bases). V was shortened by 4 bases and J by 10 bases, with 16 bases between the two germline ends. Germline lookup yields CDR1 MNHEY and CDR2 SMNVEV (reference sequence). The CDR3 has 13 amino acids. Here the CDR3 DNA reads TGTGCCAGCAGTTCACACAGGGATGGGGGAGCTTTCTTT. Protein: CASSSHRDGGAFF.

The chain recombines TRBV6-8 with TRBJ2-2, with 8 bases identical to TRBD1. Germline assignment: CDR1 MNHGY and CDR2 SAAAGT. The CDR3 totals 15 residues. With V trimmed by 6 bases and J by 7 bases, 10 bases remained unmatched. The CDR3 protein is CASSLPRTGHGELFF. Here the CDR3 DNA reads TGTGCCAGCAGCTTACCTCGGACAGGGCACGGGGAGCTGTTTTTT.

This clonotype was recorded at least ten times. The chain carries TRBV7-2 and TRBJ2-3; the match to TRBD2 covers 9 bases. This CDR3 is built from 17 residues. V shed 2 bases and J 5 bases; nucleotides not matched to a gene: 11. CDR1 SGHTA and CDR2 FQGNSA come from the germline V gene. CDR3 sequence reads: CASSLWASGVRGDTQYF. The CDR3 bases are TGTGCCAGCAGCTTATGGGCTAGCGGGGTGCGGGGAGATACGCAGTATTTT.

This clonotype was found a few times. The rearrangement uses TRBV27 and TRBJ2-1; 9 positions agree with TRBD2. The CDR3 contains 16 residues. The V segment lost 4 bases and the J segment 3 bases; nucleotides outside the gene matches: 7. The V gene's germline CDR1 is MNHEY and CDR2 SMNVEV (reference sequence). The chain's CDR3 is CASSSGRAGGYNEQFF. For the CDR3, the DNA is TGTGCCAGCAGTTCGGGGAGAGCGGGGGGCTACAATGAGCAGTTCTTC.

The CDR3 sequence: CASRLRDSRYYGYTF. CDR3 nucleotide sequence: TGTGCCAGCAGGCTCCGGGACAGCCGTTACTATGGCTACACCTTC. This chain joins TRBV28 and TRBJ1-2; 7 nucleotides line up with TRBD1. CDR3 length equals 15 residues. CDR1 MDHEN and CDR2 SYDVKM come from the germline V gene. V trimming: 6 bases; J trimming: 3 bases; junction bases outside the gene matches: 10.

This clonotype showed up just a few times. The rearrangement uses TRBV29-1 and TRBJ1-2; perhaps TRBD1 as D (6 bases). CDR3 length: 14 residues. Trimming left V 7 bases short and J 5 bases short, with 20 bases between. CDR1 SQVTM and CDR2 ANQGSEA come from the germline V gene. The CDR3 loop reads CSGTPRGGEYGYTF. CDR3 DNA sequence: TGCAGCGGGACCCCTCGAGGGGGGGAATATGGCTACACCTTC.

There are a few counts of this clonotype. The chain uses TRBV7-9 and TRBJ1-2, with unresolved D. Germline CDR1 SEHNR, CDR2 FQNEAQ (reference sequence). This CDR3 has 14 residues. The ends were cut back, 5 bases at V and 2 bases at J, with 12 bases in the middle. Written as DNA, the CDR3 is TGTGCCAGCAGCACGCCCGAGGAGAACTATGGCTACACCTTC. Residues: CASSTPEENYGYTF.

The chain's CDR3 is CASSQVMDTGELFF. The DNA of the CDR3 is TGCGCCAGCAGCCAAGTTATGGACACCGGGGAGCTGTTTTTT. The chain combines TRBV4-1 with TRBJ2-2; D is ambiguous. The V gene lost 1 base and the J gene lost 3 bases, with 6 bases spanning the gap. Germline assignment: CDR1 MGHRA and CDR2 YSYEKL. CDR3 length: 14 residues.

The J gene is TRBJ2-7, the V gene TRBV10-2, with D perhaps matching TRBD2 (5 bases). V was cut by 1 base and J by 4 bases, with 5 bases left in between. The CDR3 has 12 residues. The germline CDR1 and CDR2 sequences are WSHSY and SAAADI. As DNA, the CDR3 is TGCGCCAGCAGTGAGTGGAGGTACGAGCAGTACTTC. Translated, it gives CASSEWRYEQYF.

The J gene is TRBJ2-7, the V gene TRBV18; D remains unclear. Trimming removed 3 bases from V and 4 bases from J, with 16 bases in between. The CDR3 consists of 15 residues. Germline assignment: CDR1 KGHSH and CDR2 LQKENI. The CDR3 region has the DNA TGTGCCAGCTCACCGTGGGATCTGAGAGGTTACGAGCAGTACTTC. Amino acids: CASSPWDLRGYEQYF.

J is TRBJ2-7 and V is TRBV7-6; a possible D gene is TRBD1 (7 bases). Trimming removed 5 bases at V and 2 bases at J, with 13 bases between. The germline gives CDR1 SGHVS, CDR2 FNYEAQ. The CDR3 is 14 residues long. CDR3 in DNA: TGTGCCAGCAGCGACAGGGAGGCGGCCTACGAGCAGTACTTC. Encoded protein: CASSDREAAYEQYF.

The chain joins TRBV7-6 to TRBJ1-4, with D uncertain. The CDR3 spans 14 residues. CDR1 is SGHVS and CDR2 is FNYEAQ in the germline V gene. The V gene lost 1 base and the J gene lost 10 bases, with 13 bases spanning the gap. The CDR3 sequence is CASSLVGGLGKLFF. The CDR3 DNA follows: TGTGCCAGCAGCTTAGTCGGTGGCCTTGGAAAACTGTTTTTT.

This clonotype was counted between two and nine times. The gene calls are TRBV27 and TRBJ2-5, with 7 bases matching TRBD2. There are 14 residues in the CDR3. The germline V gene encodes CDR1 MNHEY and CDR2 SMNVEV (reference sequence). V lost 2 bases and J lost 5; bases outside the gene matches: 5. The CDR3 here is CASSLRAGRETQYF. DNA of the CDR3: TGTGCCAGCAGTTTACGAGCGGGGAGGGAGACCCAGTACTTC.

V gene TRBV20-1 combines with J gene TRBJ2-2, with TRBD2 as a possible D gene (6 bases). Germline V gene data show CDR1 as DFQATT and CDR2 as SNEGSKA (reference sequence). The CDR3 length is 13 residues. Trimming took off 0 bases at V and 8 bases at J, with 10 bases between the two ends. DNA for the CDR3: TGCAGTGCTAGAGACCGGAGGGGTGGGGAGCTGTTTTTT. Translating it yields CSARDRRGGELFF.

This clonotype has a count of ten or more. The rearrangement uses TRBV7-2 and TRBJ1-1; a possible D gene is TRBD1 (5 bases). The CDR3 extends over 15 amino acids. CDR1 and CDR2 (germline): SGHTA, FQGNSA. V was pared by 2 bases and J by 6 bases, with 16 bases between. The CDR3 loop reads CASSLLPGPFAEAFF. CDR3 sequence (DNA): TGTGCCAGCAGCTTATTGCCAGGGCCCTTTGCTGAAGCTTTCTTT.

The table lists this clonotype with many counts. The chain links TRBV6-6 to TRBJ2-7; D possibly matches TRBD1 or TRBD2 (5 bases each). V was clipped by 6 bases and J by 6 bases, with 12 bases between them. The CDR3 extends over 12 amino acids. Germline V lookup: CDR1 MNHNY, CDR2 SVGAGI (reference sequence). The CDR3 sequence is CASRGRIAEQYF. The CDR3 bases are TGTGCCAGCAGGGGACGGATTGCCGAGCAGTACTTC.

This clonotype was counted many times. This sequence joins TRBV7-2 and TRBJ1-2, with D possibly being TRBD1 (6 bases). V lost 5 bases and J lost 4, with 14 bases in between. This CDR3 spans 14 amino acids. Germline lookup yields CDR1 SGHTA and CDR2 FQGNSA. The CDR3 DNA reads TGTGCCAGCAGCCCGCGGACAGCGACCTATGGCTACACCTTC. Translation gives CASSPRTATYGYTF.